This T cell receptor beta chain stems from a study of identical twins. From germline, CDR1 is SGHRS and CDR2 YFSETQ. The V and J ends lost 3 bases and 5 bases respectively, with 11 bases between them. This CDR3 is 13 amino acids long. TCRdb used MiXCR to reprocess the 5' RACE reads, holding one entry per CDR3 protein. The repertoire holds about 200,000 distinct CDR3 sequences, 9.4% seen once, with about 5% in the top ten. Study-wide findings and caveats: Cord blood's abundant beta clonotypes had fewer insertions, unlike memory repertoires. Some out-of-frame alpha sequences were shared by twins, and these showed excess low generation probability.

The table lists this clonotype with a few counts. Its antigen is currently unknown. Sequencing input: memory (CD45RO+) T cells sorted from blood. The chain recombines TRBV5-1 with TRBJ2-5; D not resolved. The receptor's source is a woman in her late teens or twenties in good health. The CDR3 loop is CASSSGVRETQYF. The CDR3 DNA reads as TGCGCCAGCAGCTCCGGAGTTAGGGAGACCCAGTACTTC.